Following are 8 T cell receptor beta chains from one sample sequenced in a study of shared clonotypes between healthy human individuals. Some clones are missing from TCRdb's copy, which holds only in-frame ones; the method was immunoSEQ multiplex PCR. The data show millions of clones, approximately 93% seen once. Source material: naive CD4+ T cells from PBMCs. Sample subset: CD45RA+ positively selected. The receptors come from a man younger than 30 in good health. Some clones in this sample may be carry-over from other donors' samples.

The genes are TRBV29-1 and TRBJ2-1; D is unresolved. CDR1 and CDR2 from the germline V gene are SQVTM and ANQGSEA. V was shortened by 5 bases and J by 6 bases, with 17 bases between the two germline ends. The length of the CDR3 is 14 residues. CDR3 DNA sequence: TGCAGCGTTACCTTTGGGGTCCCGGGCAATGAGCAGTTCTTC. It is translated as CSVTFGVPGNEQFF.

The chain recombines TRBV7-2 with TRBJ2-5; D unresolved. The CDR3 covers 15 residues. Trimming pared 1 base from V and 7 bases from J, leaving 16 bases between. Germline lookup yields CDR1 SGHTA and CDR2 FQGNSA. In nucleotides, the CDR3 is TGTGCCAGCAGCTTAGAGGCCCGAGCGTTCGGGACCCAGTACTTC. It encodes CASSLEARAFGTQYF.

The chain recombines TRBV18 with TRBJ1-1; 8 nucleotides agree with TRBD1. V lost 0 bases to trimming and J lost 7 bases; unmatched junction nucleotides: 4. Germline V gives CDR1 KGHSH, CDR2 LQKENI. This CDR3 is 14 amino acids long. CDR3 protein: CASSPPGTGGEAFF. For the CDR3, the DNA is TGTGCCAGCTCACCACCGGGCACAGGGGGTGAAGCTTTCTTT.

The chain joins TRBV6-1 to TRBJ2-3, with D possibly TRBD1 on 5 matching bases. Trimming stripped 8 bases from V and 9 bases from J, with 21 bases between. The CDR3 runs 14 residues. Germline loops: CDR1 MNHNS, CDR2 SASEGT. CDR3 region: CASRGYGPRETQYF. DNA for the CDR3: TGTGCCAGCCGTGGGTACGGACCCAGGGAAACGCAGTATTTT.

The gene calls are TRBV10-3 and TRBJ2-1; 10 positions match TRBD2. V was clipped by 2 bases and J by 6 bases; unmatched bases: 7. The CDR3 loop spans 16 amino acids. Per germline, CDR1 ENHRY and CDR2 SYGVKD. CDR3: CAISEGWGLAPNEQFF. In DNA form, the CDR3 reads TGTGCCATCAGTGAGGGGTGGGGACTAGCGCCCAATGAGCAGTTCTTC.

The rearrangement uses TRBV29-1 and TRBJ2-6; the D call may be TRBD1 or TRBD2 (6 bases each). The CDR3 covers 17 residues. Trimming removed 6 bases at V and 2 bases at J, with 20 bases between. The germline V gene encodes CDR1 SQVTM and CDR2 ANQGSEA. The CDR3 protein is CSVRDRRDIPGANVLTF. For the CDR3, the DNA is TGCAGCGTACGAGACAGGAGGGACATCCCTGGGGCCAACGTCCTGACTTTC.

This clone was recorded only once. The chain recombines TRBV5-1 with TRBJ1-4, with 7 bases identical to TRBD1. The V gene end was trimmed by 1 base and the J gene end by 5 bases; junction bases not matched to a gene: 5. The CDR3 contains 15 residues. CDR1 SGHRS and CDR2 YFSETQ come from the germline V gene. In DNA form, the CDR3 reads TGCGCCAGCAGCTTGTCGGGCAGGGGGAATGAAAAACTGTTTTTT. Translation: CASSLSGRGNEKLFF.

The chain is built from TRBV28 and TRBJ2-7, with a possible D match to TRBD2 (5 bases). V gave up 6 bases and J gave up 2 bases, with 20 bases separating them. Germline values: CDR1 MDHEN, CDR2 SYDVKM. The CDR3 consists of 16 residues. CDR3 protein: CASSSGGAQKPYEQYF. CDR3 bases: TGTGCCAGCAGCTCAGGAGGAGCCCAAAAGCCCTACGAGCAGTACTTC.